This TCR beta chain originates from a study of T cells in Graves' hyperthyroidism and ophthalmopathy. The study, taken as a whole, reports: Onset of ophthalmopathy came a median 6.5 months after the model predicted it.

TCR beta CDR3 regions were amplified from RNA. Using the HTBI primer set, a first-round RT-PCR was run on the TCR CDR3. TCRdb used MiXCR to reprocess the multiplex PCR reads, holding one entry per CDR3 protein. The data contain 500,000 to 750,000 distinct CDR3 sequences, around 42% of them singletons. Hyperthyroidism of Graves' type that showed no ophthalmopathy progression within 18 months was stable. A note on this clonotype: The antigen remains unidentified.

The sequence came from a young woman with Graves' hyperthyroidism. The sample comprised peripheral blood or thyroid tissue (not recorded which).

CDR3 nucleotide sequence: TGTGCCACCACCCCGGGGGGCAGAAATTCACCCCTCCACTTT. It codes for CATTPGGRNSPLHF. The chain employs TRBV15 and TRBJ1-6, with D tentatively TRBD1 (6 bases). The germline V gene has CDR1 LNHNV and CDR2 YYDKDF (reference sequence). Trimming took 7 bases from V and 7 from J, leaving 14 bases between them. The CDR3 consists of 14 residues.